A single sample is the source of the 10 T cell receptor beta chains below, sequenced in a study of CD8 T cells in Susac syndrome. Random-hexamer reverse transcription was applied to roughly 0.5 to 1 ug RNA. A single record per CDR3 protein comes from TCRdb applying MiXCR to the immunoSEQ multiplex PCR reads. Counted here are 110,000 to 150,000 distinct CDR3 sequences, over 85% occurring once; the ten biggest clones make up over 0.25%. The sample consisted of CD8+ T cells from PBMCs. These TCRs come from a human donor in good health.

The J gene is TRBJ2-1, the V gene TRBV28; a possible D gene is TRBD2 (5 bases). With 6 bases removed from V and 2 bases from J, the gap between germline ends came to 14 bases. The CDR3 loop spans 15 amino acids. CDR1 MDHEN and CDR2 SYDVKM come from the germline V gene. CDR3 sequence (DNA): TGTGCCAGCAGCGCTGTGCTTAGCGCCTACAATGAGCAGTTCTTC. Encoded protein: CASSAVLSAYNEQFF.

The V and J genes are TRBV29-1 and TRBJ2-3; 9 positions match TRBD2. This CDR3 spans 13 amino acids. V trimming: 7 bases; J trimming: 6 bases; junction bases outside the gene matches: 8. Germline CDR1 SQVTM, CDR2 ANQGSEA. The CDR3 DNA sequence: TGCAGCGCTTGGGCGGGAGGGCCGGATACGCAGTATTTT. This sequence encodes CSAWAGGPDTQYF.

The sample holds one count of this clonotype. The chain carries TRBV28 and TRBJ2-3; unclear D gene. Germline V gives CDR1 MDHEN, CDR2 SYDVKM. The V and J ends lost 5 bases and 6 bases respectively, with 12 bases between them. The CDR3 is 13 residues long. CDR3: CASSPGLGDTQYF. CDR3 coding DNA: TGTGCCAGCAGTCCCGGATTGGGCGATACGCAGTATTTT. The full variable domain, in which reference TRBV28 and TRBJ2-3 provide the parts outside the CDR3, is DVKVTQSSRYLVKRTGEKVFLECVQDMDHENMFWYRQDPGLGLRLIYFSYDVKMKEKGDIPEGYSVSREKKERFSLILESASTNQTSMYLCASSPGLGDTQYFGPGTRLTVL.

The chain joins TRBV27 to TRBJ1-5; D unresolved. Per the germline V gene, CDR1 is MNHEY and CDR2 is SMNVEV (reference sequence). The V and J ends lost 2 bases and 5 bases respectively, with 7 bases between them. This CDR3 has 13 amino acids. In DNA, the CDR3 is TGTGCCAGCAGTTTAGTAGAGGATCAGCCCCAGCATTTT. The encoded protein is CASSLVEDQPQHF.

The chain couples TRBV27 to TRBJ2-7; the match to TRBD2 covers 10 bases. Germline values: CDR1 MNHEY, CDR2 SMNVEV (reference sequence). J was trimmed by 0 bases and V by 8 bases; bases with no gene match: 1. This CDR3 comprises 13 residues. In DNA form, the CDR3 reads TGTGCCAGCGGGACTAGCGACTCCTACGAGCAGTACTTC. Its translation is CASGTSDSYEQYF.

The table lists this clonotype with a few counts. The chain joins TRBV28 to TRBJ2-7; D not certain. Germline CDR1 is MDHEN and CDR2 is SYDVKM. The CDR3 runs 12 residues. The V and J ends lost 1 base and 7 bases respectively, with 8 bases between them. The CDR3 sequence is CASSLSGGEQYF. CDR3 sequence (DNA): TGTGCCAGCAGTTTATCGGGCGGAGAGCAGTACTTC.

This chain uses TRBV6-5 with TRBJ2-3; 11 nucleotides align to TRBD2. Germline V gene data show CDR1 as MNHEY and CDR2 as SVGAGI. The CDR3 consists of 17 residues. J lost 2 bases, V lost 0 bases, and 4 bases had no gene match. The CDR3 DNA follows: TGTGCCAGCAGTTACTCGACTAGCGGGGCCTTCACAGATACGCAGTATTTT. Amino acids: CASSYSTSGAFTDTQYF.

This chain links TRBV3-1 with TRBJ2-1, with 7 bases aligning to TRBD1. The CDR3 spans 17 residues. J gave up 4 bases and V 1 base, and 10 bases lay outside the gene matches. Germline lookup yields CDR1 LGHDT and CDR2 YNNKEL (reference sequence). The CDR3 nucleotides read TGTGCCAGCAGCCAAGGTGACAGGGTCTTTTGGTACAATGAGCAGTTCTTC. This translates into CASSQGDRVFWYNEQFF.

This rearrangement joins TRBV18 to TRBJ1-1; no definite D call. The CDR3 length is 13 residues. Trimming took 3 bases from V and 4 from J, leaving 9 bases between them. Germline V gene data show CDR1 as KGHSH and CDR2 as LQKENI. The CDR3 is CASSPGGPTEAFF. The CDR3 nucleotides read TGTGCCAGCTCACCGGGAGGTCCCACTGAAGCTTTCTTT.

In DNA, the CDR3 is TGCGCCAGCAGCCAATCAGGGGGATACACCGGGGAGCTGTTTTTT. Translating it yields CASSQSGGYTGELFF. V and J are TRBV4-1 and TRBJ2-2, with 7 bases aligning to TRBD1. The CDR3 runs to 15 residues. Germline V gives CDR1 MGHRA, CDR2 YSYEKL. The V and J ends lost 2 bases and 3 bases, in that order; junction bases with no gene match: 3.